This T cell receptor (beta chain) derives from a study of cytomegalovirus exposure and HLA in healthy donors. Profiled with immunoSEQ multiplex PCR; TCRdb holds only in-frame clones, not every one. Among under 300,000 clones listed, approximately 86% were seen once. After removal of 5 bases from V and 6 bases from J, the junction contained 12 bases not matched to a gene. Germline assignment: CDR1 MDHEN and CDR2 SYDVKM. The CDR3 contains 16 residues. The chain has TRBV28 and TRBJ1-5, with 8 bases lining up with TRBD1. The specimen sequenced was PBMCs. The origin of this receptor is a woman aged 18-29 years in good health and CMV-seronegative. CDR3 DNA: TGTGCCAGCAGTCTAGCGACAGGGGTTGTCGGTCAGCCCCAGCATTTT. Its translation: CASSLATGVVGQPQHF.